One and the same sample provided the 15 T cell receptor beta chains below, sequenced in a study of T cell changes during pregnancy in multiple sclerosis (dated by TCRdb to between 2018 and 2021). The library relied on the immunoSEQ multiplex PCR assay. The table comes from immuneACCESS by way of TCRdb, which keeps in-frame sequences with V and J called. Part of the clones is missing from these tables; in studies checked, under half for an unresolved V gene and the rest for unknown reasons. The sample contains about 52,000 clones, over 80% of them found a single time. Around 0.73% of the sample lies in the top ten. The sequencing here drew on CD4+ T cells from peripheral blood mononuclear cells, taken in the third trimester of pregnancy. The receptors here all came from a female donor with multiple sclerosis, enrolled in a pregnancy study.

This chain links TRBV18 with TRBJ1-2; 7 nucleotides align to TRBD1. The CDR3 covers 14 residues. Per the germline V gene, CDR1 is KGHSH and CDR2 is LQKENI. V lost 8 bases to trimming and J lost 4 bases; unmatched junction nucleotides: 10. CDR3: CASLTARDSYGYTF. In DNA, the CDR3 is TGTGCCAGCCTCACAGCTAGGGACAGCTATGGCTACACCTTC. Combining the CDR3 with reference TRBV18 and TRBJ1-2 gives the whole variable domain NAGVMQNPRHLVRRRGQEARLRCSPMKGHSHVYWYRQLPEEGLKFMVYLQKENIIDESGMPKERFSAEFPKEGPSILRIQQVVRGDSAAYFCASLTARDSYGYTFGSGTRLTVV.

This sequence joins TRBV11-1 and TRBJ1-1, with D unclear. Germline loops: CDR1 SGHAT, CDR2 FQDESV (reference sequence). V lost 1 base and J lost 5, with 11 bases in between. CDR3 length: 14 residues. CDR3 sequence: CASSLVGLGTEAFF. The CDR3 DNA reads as TGTGCCAGCAGCTTAGTGGGCCTTGGGACTGAAGCTTTCTTT.

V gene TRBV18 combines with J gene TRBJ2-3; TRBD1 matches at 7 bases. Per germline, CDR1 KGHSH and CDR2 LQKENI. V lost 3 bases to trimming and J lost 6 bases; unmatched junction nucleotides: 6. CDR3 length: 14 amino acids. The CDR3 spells CASSPGQSGDTQYF. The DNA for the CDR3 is TGTGCCAGCTCACCGGGACAGTCAGGGGATACGCAGTATTTT.

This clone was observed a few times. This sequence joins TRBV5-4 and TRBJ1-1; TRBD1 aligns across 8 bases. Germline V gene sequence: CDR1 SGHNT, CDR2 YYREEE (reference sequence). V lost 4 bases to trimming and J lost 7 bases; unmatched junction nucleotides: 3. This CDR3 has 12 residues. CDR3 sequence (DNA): TGTGCCAGCAGCGGGGGACAGGATGAAGCTTTCTTT. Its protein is CASSGGQDEAFF.

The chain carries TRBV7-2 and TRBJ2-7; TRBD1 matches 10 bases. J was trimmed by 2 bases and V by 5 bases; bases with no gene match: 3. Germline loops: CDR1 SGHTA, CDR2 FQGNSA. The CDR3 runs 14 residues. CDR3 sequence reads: CASSRTGGTYEQYF. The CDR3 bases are TGTGCCAGCAGCCGGACAGGGGGTACCTACGAGCAGTACTTC.

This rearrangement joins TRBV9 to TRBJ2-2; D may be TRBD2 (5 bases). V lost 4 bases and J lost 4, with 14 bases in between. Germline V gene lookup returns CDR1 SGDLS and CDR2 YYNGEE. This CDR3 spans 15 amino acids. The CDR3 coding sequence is TGTGCCAGCAGCCTAGTTGAAGGAGGCACCGGGGAGCTGTTTTTT. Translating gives CASSLVEGGTGELFF.

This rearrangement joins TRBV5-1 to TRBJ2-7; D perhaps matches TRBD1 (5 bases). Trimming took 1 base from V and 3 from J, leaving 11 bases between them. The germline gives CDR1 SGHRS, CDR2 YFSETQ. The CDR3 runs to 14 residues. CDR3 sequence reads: CASSLPGQHYEQYF. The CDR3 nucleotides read TGCGCCAGCAGCTTGCCAGGACAACACTACGAGCAGTACTTC. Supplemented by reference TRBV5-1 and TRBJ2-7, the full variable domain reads KAGVTQTPRYLIKTRGQQVTLSCSPISGHRSVSWYQQTPGQGLQFLFEYFSETQRNKGNFPGRFSGRQFSNSRSEMNVSTLELGDSALYLCASSLPGQHYEQYFGPGTRLTVT.

In nucleotides, the CDR3 is TGTGCCAGCAGTCGATACAGGGGGCCCAATCAGCCCCAGCATTTT. It codes for CASSRYRGPNQPQHF. V gene TRBV27 combines with J gene TRBJ1-5, with 9 nucleotides matching TRBD1. The V gene's germline CDR1 is MNHEY and CDR2 SMNVEV (reference sequence). V shed 5 bases and J 3 bases; nucleotides not matched to a gene: 5. The CDR3 covers 15 residues.

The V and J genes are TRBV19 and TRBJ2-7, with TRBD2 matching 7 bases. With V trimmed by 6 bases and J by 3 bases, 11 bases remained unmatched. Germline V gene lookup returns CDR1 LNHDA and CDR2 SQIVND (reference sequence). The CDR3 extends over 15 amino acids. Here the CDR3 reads CASRKQRSGGYEQYF. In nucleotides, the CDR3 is TGTGCCAGTAGGAAACAGCGTTCGGGGGGCTACGAGCAGTACTTC.

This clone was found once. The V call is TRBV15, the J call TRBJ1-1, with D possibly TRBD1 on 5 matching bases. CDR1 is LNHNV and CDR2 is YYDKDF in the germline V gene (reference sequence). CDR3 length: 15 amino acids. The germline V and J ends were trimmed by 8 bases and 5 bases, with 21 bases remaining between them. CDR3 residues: CATGPTGGFETEAFF. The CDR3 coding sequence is TGTGCCACCGGACCGACTGGGGGGTTCGAGACTGAAGCTTTCTTT.

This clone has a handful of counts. The CDR3 DNA follows: TGTGCCAGCAGCTCCGTGGGAGACTATCAGCCCCAGCATTTT. Its protein is CASSSVGDYQPQHF. This sequence joins TRBV5-6 and TRBJ1-5; the D is unclear. The V and J ends lost 3 bases and 5 bases respectively, with 12 bases between them. The germline V gene encodes CDR1 SGHDT and CDR2 YYEEEE. The CDR3 is 14 amino acids. Supplemented by reference TRBV5-6 and TRBJ1-5, the full variable domain reads DAGVTQSPTHLIKTRGQQVTLRCSPKSGHDTVSWYQQALGQGPQFIFQYYEEEERQRGNFPDRFSGHQFPNYSSELNVNALLLGDSALYLCASSSVGDYQPQHFGDGTRLSIL.

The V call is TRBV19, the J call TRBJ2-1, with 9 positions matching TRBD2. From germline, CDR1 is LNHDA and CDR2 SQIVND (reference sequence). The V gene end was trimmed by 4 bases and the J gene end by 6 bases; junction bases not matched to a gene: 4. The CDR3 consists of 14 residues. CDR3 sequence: CASSSGGGVNEQFF. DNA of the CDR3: TGTGCCAGTAGTAGCGGGGGGGGTGTCAATGAGCAGTTCTTC.

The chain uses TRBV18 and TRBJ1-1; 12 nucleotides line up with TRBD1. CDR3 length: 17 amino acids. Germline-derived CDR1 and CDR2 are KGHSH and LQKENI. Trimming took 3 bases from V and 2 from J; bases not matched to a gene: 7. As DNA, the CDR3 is TGTGCCAGCTCACCCAGGGACAGGGGGCTTCTCAACACTGAAGCTTTCTTT. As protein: CASSPRDRGLLNTEAFF.

The CDR3 nucleotides read TGTGCCAGCAGCTCGGGGGGGGCACATGGCTACACCTTC. This codes for CASSSGGAHGYTF. The chain links TRBV7-2 to TRBJ1-2, with a weak D call TRBD1 (6 bases). V was trimmed by 4 bases and J by 6 bases, leaving 12 bases between them. CDR3 size: 13 residues. Looked up from germline, CDR1 is SGHTA and CDR2 is FQGNSA.

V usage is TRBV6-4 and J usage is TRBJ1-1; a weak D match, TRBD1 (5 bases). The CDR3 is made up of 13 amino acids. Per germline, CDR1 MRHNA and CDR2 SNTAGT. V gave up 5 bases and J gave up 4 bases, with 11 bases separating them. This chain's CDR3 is CASSQGWGTEAFF. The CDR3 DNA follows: TGTGCCAGCAGTCAGGGTTGGGGCACTGAAGCTTTCTTT.